This T cell receptor beta chain was retrieved from a study of blood T cell repertoires in COVID-19. Study-wide background: Sites across the United States, Italy and Spain contributed samples from acute and convalescent COVID-19. T cells, B-cell-depleted T cells, or PBMCs provided the cDNA or gDNA that served as material.

Germline V gene sequence: CDR1 GTSNPN, CDR2 SVGIG (reference sequence). This CDR3 has 11 amino acids. The V gene lost 1 base and the J gene lost 5 bases, with 4 bases spanning the gap. Original processing notes: Amplification of reference gene primers was used by the study to estimate nucleated cell counts. Using immunoSEQ multiplex PCR, the repertoire was profiled, and TCRdb retains in-frame clones only, with some absent. The V and J calls and clone size were taken over from that table, and D and trimming were inferred from the DNA. The data show about 190,000 clones, 84% seen once. V gene TRBV30 combines with J gene TRBJ2-3, with unresolved D. The sequenced sample was peripheral blood. This TCR was recovered from a human donor in a cohort sampled during active COVID-19. The DNA of the CDR3 is TGTGCCTGGAGTGGCAGAGATACGCAGTATTTT. Amino acid sequence: CAWSGRDTQYF.